This T cell receptor beta chain was profiled in a study of blood T cell repertoires in COVID-19. Study overall: Italy, Spain and the United States were the sources of the convalescent and acute COVID-19 samples.

The repertoire was sequenced with immunoSEQ multiplex PCR; TCRdb's copy has only in-frame clones and lacks some. The table shows around 140,000 clones, with roughly three quarters occurring only once. The length of the CDR3 is 17 residues. Germline loops: CDR1 SEHNR, CDR2 FQNEAQ (reference sequence). V gave up 7 bases and J gave up 6 bases; unmatched junction bases: 19. V gene TRBV7-9 combines with J gene TRBJ1-2, with 8 bases that match TRBD1. The sequenced material came from peripheral blood. The TCR originated in a woman aged 60-70 years with acute or convalescent COVID-19. The CDR3 sequence is CASTILTGVGVPDGYTF. The CDR3 DNA sequence: TGTGCCAGCACCATACTGACAGGGGTTGGGGTCCCTGATGGCTACACCTTC.